This TCR beta chain was documented in a study of CD8+ T cells in alopecia areata. Researchers took lesional scalp punch biopsies and peripheral blood from people who were alopecia areata patients. Cell sorting on a FACSAria was used to separate CD4+ and CD8+ T cells from the PBMCs. Following RNA extraction, reverse transcription yielded cDNA that acted as the sequencing template. The assay was immunoSEQ multiplex PCR, and TCRdb's table has in-frame clones only and misses some. The sample includes about 82,000 clones, just over 50% of them seen just once. There are a few counts of this clone. Its antigen remains unidentified. The germline V gene encodes CDR1 KGHSH and CDR2 LQKENI. V dropped 4 bases and J dropped 3; count of bases not matched to a gene: 3. The CDR3 loop spans 14 amino acids. Findings and limits, study-wide: Especially in alopecia totalis/universalis, lesional scalp showed greater clonality than normal scalp did.

The origin of this receptor is a human donor with alopecia areata. Sequencing used NKG2D-high CD8+ T cells sorted from blood. The rearrangement uses TRBV18 and TRBJ2-5; 9 positions match TRBD1. The CDR3 region is CASSRRDREETQYF. The CDR3 nucleotides read TGTGCCAGCTCACGACGGGACAGGGAAGAGACCCAGTACTTC. The entire variable domain, with the rest obtained from reference TRBV18 and TRBJ2-5, is as follows: NAGVMQNPRHLVRRRGQEARLRCSPMKGHSHVYWYRQLPEEGLKFMVYLQKENIIDESGMPKERFSAEFPKEGPSILRIQQVVRGDSAAYFCASSRRDREETQYFGPGTRLLVL.